The 32 T cell receptor beta chains below all came from one sample that was sequenced in a study of metastatic and nonmetastatic thyroid tumors. Patients were all untreated before their thyroid surgery. Using MiXCR, TCRdb re-called clones from the PCR reads. This sample has tens of thousands of clones, with approximately 11% found just once. Sequencing was performed on blood. Source of these receptors: a female donor with papillary thyroid cancer or a benign thyroid nodule (not recorded which). Some clones in this sample may be carry-over from other donors' samples.

At least ten counts were recorded for this clone. The gene calls are TRBV6-5 and TRBJ1-2; 7 positions match TRBD1. The junction had 12 bases not matched to a gene; V was cut back by 0 bases and J by 8 bases. This CDR3 has 16 amino acids. Germline CDR1 reads MNHEY; CDR2 reads SVGAGI. This CDR3 reads CASSYSDGGGGEGYTF. DNA for the CDR3: TGTGCCAGCAGTTACTCAGACGGGGGAGGGGGCGAGGGCTACACCTTC.

This clone was seen repeatedly, ten times or more. The V and J genes are TRBV10-3 and TRBJ2-7, with D perhaps matching TRBD1 or TRBD2 (5 bases each). This CDR3 is 14 amino acids long. The germline CDR1 and CDR2 sequences are ENHRY and SYGVKD. V was trimmed by 2 bases and J by 2 bases, leaving 10 bases between them. The DNA of the CDR3 is TGTGCCATCAGTGAGCTTGGGGGAACCTACGAGCAGTACTTC. The encoded protein is CAISELGGTYEQYF.

This clone turned up a few times. This rearrangement joins TRBV6-1 to TRBJ2-7, with D hard to call. V was shortened by 5 bases and J by 0 bases, with 11 bases between the two germline ends. The CDR3 length is 14 residues. Germline lookup yields CDR1 MNHNS and CDR2 SASEGT. Here the CDR3 reads CASSLTWSSYEQYF. Here the CDR3 DNA reads TGTGCCAGCAGTCTGACATGGAGCTCCTACGAGCAGTACTTC.

In this sample, this clone turned up many times. The chain combines TRBV7-3 with TRBJ1-6, with 7 bases identical to TRBD1. Per the germline V gene, CDR1 is SGHTA and CDR2 is FQGTGA. V trimming: 3 bases; J trimming: 8 bases; junction bases outside the gene matches: 1. This CDR3 has 13 residues. CDR3 loop: CASSFDRDSPLHF. The DNA of the CDR3 is TGTGCCAGCAGCTTTGACAGGGATTCACCCCTCCACTTT.

This clone was counted ten times or more. The V and J genes are TRBV28 and TRBJ2-3; D is unresolved. Germline assignment: CDR1 MDHEN and CDR2 SYDVKM. The CDR3 runs 12 residues. The V gene lost 1 base and the J gene lost 8 bases, with 7 bases spanning the gap. The CDR3 here is CASSLLAGTQYF. CDR3 DNA sequence: TGTGCCAGCAGTTTATTGGCAGGTACGCAGTATTTT. The whole variable domain, filled in from reference TRBV28 and TRBJ2-3, reads DVKVTQSSRYLVKRTGEKVFLECVQDMDHENMFWYRQDPGLGLRLIYFSYDVKMKEKGDIPEGYSVSREKKERFSLILESASTNQTSMYLCASSLLAGTQYFGPGTRLTVL.

This chain joins TRBV11-2 and TRBJ2-7, with TRBD1 as a possible D gene (6 bases). The CDR3 contains 14 residues. The ends were cut back, 3 bases at V and 0 bases at J, with 9 bases in the middle. Germline loops: CDR1 SGHAT, CDR2 FQNNGV. The CDR3 reads CASSFHRVSYEQYF. Written as DNA, the CDR3 is TGTGCCAGCAGCTTCCACAGGGTCTCCTACGAGCAGTACTTC.

This clone appeared many times. The rearrangement links TRBV9 to TRBJ2-3; TRBD1 agrees at 7 bases. Losses at the gene ends were 4 bases for V and 4 bases for J; bases not matched to a gene: 6. Germline values: CDR1 SGDLS, CDR2 YYNGEE. The CDR3 is 14 amino acids. The CDR3 region is CASSTDRDADTQYF. The CDR3 DNA follows: TGTGCCAGCAGCACCGACAGGGACGCAGATACGCAGTATTTT.

This clone was detected many times. The chain links TRBV18 to TRBJ2-3, with D perhaps assigned TRBD1 or TRBD2 (6 bases each). Germline-derived CDR1 and CDR2 are KGHSH and LQKENI. Trimming shortened V by 9 bases and J by 3 bases, and 16 bases separated the two germline ends. The CDR3 is made up of 14 amino acids. In DNA form, the CDR3 reads TGTGCCAGTTTCGGCGGAGGGGGAACAGATACGCAGTATTTT. Its translation is CASFGGGGTDTQYF.

This clone has ten or more counts. This chain links TRBV20-1 with TRBJ2-1; TRBD2 matches at 10 bases. Germline CDR1 and CDR2: DFQATT and SNEGSKA (reference sequence). V trimming: 5 bases; J trimming: 5 bases; junction bases outside the gene matches: 6. CDR3 length equals 14 residues. DNA of the CDR3: TGCAGTGCTGCGAGCGGGAGGGTAAACAATGAGCAGTTCTTC. Translating gives CSAASGRVNNEQFF.

Ten or more counts support this clone. V gene TRBV29-1 combines with J gene TRBJ1-2, with a possible D match to TRBD1 (5 bases). The CDR3 contains 14 residues. Trimming pared 1 base from V and 7 bases from J, leaving 16 bases between. Germline loops: CDR1 SQVTM, CDR2 ANQGSEA. In DNA form, the CDR3 reads TGCAGCGTTGAAGCTAACAGGACACCCCTTGGCTACACCTTC. It is translated as CSVEANRTPLGYTF. The variable domain in full, with the rest retrieved from reference TRBV29-1 and TRBJ1-2, is SAVISQKPSRDICQRGTSLTIQCQVDSQVTMMFWYRQQPGQSLTLIATANQGSEATYESGFVIDKFPISRPNLTFSTLTVSNMSPEDSSIYLCSVEANRTPLGYTFGSGTRLTVV.

Ten or more counts support this clone. This rearrangement joins TRBV3-1 to TRBJ2-1; D is perhaps TRBD2 (6 bases). CDR1 is LGHDT and CDR2 is YNNKEL in the germline V gene (reference sequence). The CDR3 has 15 residues. Trimming removed 2 bases from V and 10 bases from J, with 18 bases in between. CDR3 coding DNA: TGTGCCAGCAGCCAACCGGGACTTACATACAGGGAGCAGTTCTTC. It specifies CASSQPGLTYREQFF.

This clone was seen a few times. The chain is built from TRBV28 and TRBJ2-7; D unclear. With 7 bases removed from V and 5 bases from J, the gap between germline ends came to 27 bases. The CDR3 extends over 17 amino acids. Germline loops: CDR1 MDHEN, CDR2 SYDVKM. This CDR3 reads CASTSTAWMYGGHEQYF. For the CDR3, the DNA is TGTGCCAGCACCTCCACCGCATGGATGTATGGCGGCCACGAGCAGTACTTC.

This clone occurred many times. The chain combines TRBV19 with TRBJ2-1, with D unresolved. V dropped 3 bases and J dropped 9 bases, with 12 bases sitting between them. The CDR3 covers 13 residues. Per the germline V gene, CDR1 is LNHDA and CDR2 is SQIVND (reference sequence). The CDR3 protein is CASSILLLGEQFF. CDR3 DNA sequence: TGTGCCAGTAGTATCTTACTCTTGGGTGAGCAGTTCTTC.

A few counts support this clone. This clone may be a read error of a much larger clone one base away. The CDR3 sequence: CAISSQGLFADTQYF. The CDR3 DNA reads TGTGCCATCAGTTCACAGGGACTGTTCGCAGATACGCAGTATTTT. The genes are TRBV28 and TRBJ2-3; D possibly uses TRBD1 or TRBD2 (6 bases each). This CDR3 has 15 amino acids. In germline, CDR1 is MDHEN, CDR2 SYDVKM. Full variable domain (missing parts from reference TRBV28 and TRBJ2-3): DVKVTQSSRYLVKRTGEKVFLECVQDMDHENMFWYRQDPGLGLRLIYFSYDVKMKEKGDIPEGYSVSREKKERFSLILESASTNQTSMYLCAISSQGLFADTQYFGPGTRLTVL.

A single count supports this clone. V gene TRBV9 combines with J gene TRBJ1-3; D call uncertain. CDR3 length: 15 amino acids. V was shortened by 0 bases and J by 0 bases, with 7 bases between the two germline ends. Looked up from germline, CDR1 is SGDLS and CDR2 is YYNGEE. The CDR3 bases are TGTGCCAGCAGCGTAGGGGAAGCCTCTGGAAACACCATATATTTT. Translation: CASSVGEASGNTIYF.

The CDR3 sequence is CASSPPRLAGRETQYF. DNA of the CDR3: TGTGCCAGCAGCCCCCCTCGACTAGCGGGAAGAGAGACCCAGTACTTC. V and J are TRBV7-9 and TRBJ2-5; 11 nucleotides line up with TRBD2. Germline V CDR1 and CDR2: SEHNR, FQNEAQ (reference sequence). With 5 bases clipped from V and 4 bases from J, the junction kept 9 bases outside the gene matches. The CDR3 contains 16 residues.

This clone was found many times. The chain employs TRBV28 and TRBJ2-1, with 10 bases matching TRBD2. CDR3 size: 17 residues. The V and J ends lost 4 bases and 0 bases, in that order; junction bases with no gene match: 6. Per germline, CDR1 MDHEN and CDR2 SYDVKM. The CDR3 spells CASSWVSGRSSYNEQFF. In DNA form, the CDR3 reads TGTGCCAGCAGTTGGGTTAGCGGGAGGAGCTCCTACAATGAGCAGTTCTTC. Full variable domain (missing parts from reference TRBV28 and TRBJ2-1): DVKVTQSSRYLVKRTGEKVFLECVQDMDHENMFWYRQDPGLGLRLIYFSYDVKMKEKGDIPEGYSVSREKKERFSLILESASTNQTSMYLCASSWVSGRSSYNEQFFGPGTRLTVL.

At least ten counts were recorded for this clone. This rearrangement joins TRBV7-8 to TRBJ2-2; a weak D match, TRBD1 (5 bases). The CDR3 sequence is 15 residues long. With 3 bases removed from V and 5 bases from J, the gap between germline ends came to 13 bases. Germline CDR1 and CDR2: SGHVS and FQNEAQ. CDR3 in DNA: TGTGCCAGCAGCTTTGGAACAGGTGGGACCGGGGAGCTGTTTTTT. Its translation is CASSFGTGGTGELFF.

This clone has a count of ten or more. The chain employs TRBV12-3 or TRBV12-4 and TRBJ2-5; no reliable D call. V was trimmed by 5 bases and J by 5 bases, leaving 12 bases between them. The CDR3 has 13 residues. The CDR3 DNA reads TGTGCCAGCAGTCCACGAAACAGCGAGACCCAGTACTTC. Translation: CASSPRNSETQYF.

This clone was counted at least ten times. The gene calls are TRBV7-9 and TRBJ1-1; D gene unclear. V lost 4 bases and J lost 8, with 8 bases in between. The V gene's germline CDR1 is SEHNR and CDR2 FQNEAQ (reference sequence). The CDR3 totals 11 residues. CDR3 DNA sequence: TGTGCCAGCAGCTCGGGCAGAGAAGCTTTCTTT. Amino acid sequence: CASSSGREAFF.

This clone was counted at least ten times. The V gene is TRBV30, the J gene TRBJ1-1; D possibly corresponds to TRBD1 (6 bases). Trimming took 2 bases from V and 6 from J, leaving 13 bases between them. CDR3 length equals 13 residues. CDR1 is GTSNPN and CDR2 is SVGIG in the germline V gene (reference sequence). CDR3 in DNA: TGTGCCTGGAGTCCTACGAGGGGGGCTGAAGCTTTCTTT. It specifies CAWSPTRGAEAFF.

The sample holds many counts of this clone. The same CDR3 also results from other DNA sequences found in this sample. V usage is TRBV25-1 and J usage is TRBJ2-5; D remains unclear. The CDR3 runs 13 residues. Between the trimmed V and J ends, which lost 4 bases and 3 bases, there was a span of 9 bases. CDR1 MGHDK and CDR2 SYGVNS come from the germline V gene. CDR3 loop: CASSALGKETQYF. The CDR3 DNA follows: TGTGCCAGCAGTGCCTTAGGGAAAGAGACCCAGTACTTC.

This clone has at least ten counts. J is TRBJ1-2 and V is TRBV27; D might be TRBD1 (5 bases). The V gene lost 5 bases and the J gene lost 5 bases, with 15 bases spanning the gap. CDR1 and CDR2 (germline): MNHEY, SMNVEV (reference sequence). The CDR3 covers 14 residues. Here the CDR3 DNA reads TGTGCCAGCAGTCTAAGGGGTGTGAATTATGGCTACACCTTC. It specifies CASSLRGVNYGYTF.

Of note for this clone: A junction boundary mismatches the germline segment, possibly from a read error. This chain links TRBV7-2 with TRBJ2-7; D ambiguous. Germline V gene lookup returns CDR1 SGHTA and CDR2 FQGNSA. CDR3 length equals 15 residues. The CDR3 spells CASILASVTTYEQYF. In DNA form, the CDR3 reads TGTGCCAGCATCTTAGCATCGGTTACTACCTACGAGCAGTACTTC.

The chain couples TRBV5-1 to TRBJ2-1; 7 bases line up with TRBD1. J gave up 7 bases and V 4 bases, and 14 bases lay outside the gene matches. Germline V lookup: CDR1 SGHRS, CDR2 YFSETQ. There are 16 residues in the CDR3. CDR3 coding DNA: TGCGCCAGCAGCCTGGGCGCAGGGGGAAATGTGAATGAGCAGTTCTTC. It specifies CASSLGAGGNVNEQFF.

This clone has at least ten counts. The rearrangement uses TRBV4-3 and TRBJ2-1; 12 bases line up with TRBD2. In germline, CDR1 is LGHNA, CDR2 YSLEER. This CDR3 contains 17 residues. V was pared by 0 bases and J by 6 bases, with 6 bases of the junction left unmatched. The CDR3 loop is CASSQDNLAGGPNEQFF. The CDR3 bases are TGCGCCAGCAGCCAAGATAATCTAGCGGGAGGGCCCAATGAGCAGTTCTTC.

This clone was recorded at least ten times. V usage is TRBV3-1 and J usage is TRBJ2-1; TRBD2 matches at 7 bases. V lost 4 bases, J lost 1 base, and 10 bases stayed unmatched. The CDR3 loop spans 17 amino acids. CDR1 is LGHDT, CDR2 YNNKEL, per germline (reference sequence). CDR3 DNA: TGTGCCAGCAGCCCTGCCCCCCGCGGGGGATCCTACAATGAGCAGTTCTTC. Amino acids: CASSPAPRGGSYNEQFF.

The rearrangement uses TRBV6-2 or TRBV6-3 and TRBJ1-5; D remains unclear. The CDR3 has 16 residues. Germline V CDR1 and CDR2: MNHEY, SVGEGT. V dropped 2 bases and J dropped 3 bases, with 14 bases sitting between them. CDR3 region: CASSYPAQRHNQPQHF. The CDR3 DNA reads as TGTGCCAGCAGTTACCCCGCTCAGCGGCACAATCAGCCCCAGCATTTT.

This clone was picked up many times. The rearrangement joins TRBV24-1 to TRBJ2-7, with D unclear. CDR1 and CDR2 (germline): KGHDR, SFDVKD. V was clipped by 4 bases and J by 2 bases, with 11 bases between them. The CDR3 sequence is 14 residues long. This chain's CDR3 is CATSDGGRPYEQYF. DNA of the CDR3: TGTGCCACCAGTGACGGCGGACGGCCCTACGAGCAGTACTTC.

About this clone: A single base separates this from a much larger clone, so it may be a read error. The chain is built from TRBV20-1 and TRBJ2-5, with D possibly TRBD2 on 5 matching bases. V was clipped by 4 bases and J by 7 bases, with 19 bases between them. CDR3 length: 14 amino acids. The germline CDR1 and CDR2 sequences are DFQATT and SNEGSKA (reference sequence). The CDR3 DNA reads as TGCAGTGCTACCCGTCTAGGGCGCGCGGGGACCCAGTACTTC. This translates into CSATRLGRAGTQYF.

This clone was seen ten or more times. The V call is TRBV19, the J call TRBJ2-3; 9 nucleotides align to TRBD1. This CDR3 region has 14 residues. V was clipped by 8 bases and J by 6 bases; unmatched bases: 9. CDR1 and CDR2 from the germline V gene are LNHDA and SQIVND (reference sequence). CDR3: CASLGQGIRDTQYF. The CDR3 DNA sequence: TGTGCCAGTCTCGGACAGGGGATTAGGGATACGCAGTATTTT.

This clone was counted at least ten times. The chain uses TRBV4-3 and TRBJ2-1; 7 positions match TRBD2. Germline CDR1 and CDR2: LGHNA and YSLEER. This CDR3 comprises 16 residues. V dropped 0 bases and J dropped 2; count of bases not matched to a gene: 4. The DNA of the CDR3 is TGCGCCAGCAGCCAAGATCCAGCGGGACCCTACAATGAGCAGTTCTTC. Translated: CASSQDPAGPYNEQFF.